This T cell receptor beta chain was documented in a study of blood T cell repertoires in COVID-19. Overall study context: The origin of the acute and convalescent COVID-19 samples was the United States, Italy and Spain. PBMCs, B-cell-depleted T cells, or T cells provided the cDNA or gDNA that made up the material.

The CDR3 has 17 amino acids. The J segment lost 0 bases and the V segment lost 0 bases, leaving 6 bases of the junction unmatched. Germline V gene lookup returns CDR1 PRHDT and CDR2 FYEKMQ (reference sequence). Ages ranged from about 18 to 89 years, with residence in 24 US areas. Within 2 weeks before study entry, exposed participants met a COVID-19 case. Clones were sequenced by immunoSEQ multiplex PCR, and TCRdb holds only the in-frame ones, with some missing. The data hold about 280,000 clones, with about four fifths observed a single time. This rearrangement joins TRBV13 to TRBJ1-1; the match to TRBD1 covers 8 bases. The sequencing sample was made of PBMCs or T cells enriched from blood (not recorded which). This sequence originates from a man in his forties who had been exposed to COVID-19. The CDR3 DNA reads TGTGCCAGCAGCTTAGGTTTGCGACAGGGGATGAACACTGAAGCTTTCTTT. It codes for CASSLGLRQGMNTEAFF.